Below are 21 T cell receptor beta chains sequenced from a single sample in a study of T cells after yellow fever vaccination (dated by TCRdb to between 2018 and 2021). The label giving this sample's treatment or condition can be read as: live attenuated yellow fever vaccine strain. Receptors were amplified or captured by 5' RACE. The reads were generated on an Illumina HiSeq 2500. TCRdb ran its own pipeline on the public reads, namely fastp trimming at Q25 and MiXCR clone calling, and kept in-frame beta chains. Merged by CDR3 protein, the rows form single entries marked with the most common genes and DNA. In all, the sample holds about 69,000 distinct CDR3 sequences, and 4.5% to 7.5% of those were seen once. Roughly 2% of the sample is held by the ten biggest clonotypes. The sequences come from CD4+ T cells sorted from PBMCs, collected around 15 days after the first yellow fever vaccination. Source of these receptors: a man aged 18 to 30 who received the YFV17D yellow fever vaccine.

As to this clonotype: With a much larger clone just one base away, this may be a read error. This rearrangement joins TRBV20-1 to TRBJ2-5; D might be TRBD1 (5 bases). The CDR3 covers 13 residues. The germline gives CDR1 DFQATT, CDR2 SNEGSKA (reference sequence). Between the trimmed V and J ends, which lost 3 bases and 3 bases, there was a span of 11 bases. Written as DNA, the CDR3 is TGCAGTGCTAGTAGCAGGGATAAAGAGACCCAGTACTTC. This gives the protein CSASSRDKETQYF.

This clonotype was counted ten times or more. The genes are TRBV11-2 and TRBJ2-7; 8 nucleotides agree with TRBD2. This CDR3 region has 14 residues. The J segment lost 1 base and the V segment lost 7 bases, leaving 6 bases of the junction unmatched. Per germline, CDR1 SGHAT and CDR2 FQNNGV. Written as DNA, the CDR3 is TGTGCCAGCAACACGACGGGGGGGTCCTACGAGCAGTACGTC. It specifies CASNTTGGSYEQYV.

This clonotype was seen ten or more times. V usage is TRBV24-1 and J usage is TRBJ2-7; TRBD1 is a possible D gene (6 bases). Between the trimmed V and J ends, which lost 7 bases and 4 bases, there was a span of 19 bases. Germline CDR1 and CDR2: KGHDR and SFDVKD. The CDR3 has 15 residues. The CDR3 nucleotides are TGTGCCACCAGCGCTCCGGGACAAAAGGGATACGAGCAGTACGTC. This codes for CATSAPGQKGYEQYV.

This clonotype has ten or more counts. This chain uses TRBV19 with TRBJ2-7; D unclear. This CDR3 comprises 13 residues. The V end lost 5 bases, the J end lost 4 bases, and 12 bases lay between the germline ends. The germline V gene encodes CDR1 LNHDA and CDR2 SQIVND (reference sequence). CDR3 loop: CASSSRHGYEQYV. As DNA, the CDR3 is TGTGCCAGTAGTTCCAGACACGGGTACGAGCAGTACGTC.

This clonotype was detected ten times or more. This chain links TRBV18 with TRBJ2-2; D call uncertain. Germline V gene sequence: CDR1 KGHSH, CDR2 LQKENI. The CDR3 covers 15 residues. V shed 2 bases and J shed 4 bases, with 11 bases lying between them. The CDR3 DNA sequence: TGTGCCAGCTCACCAGGCTCCCCTTTCACCGGGGAGCTGTTTTTT. Its translation: CASSPGSPFTGELFF.

In this sample, this clonotype turned up many times. The V gene is TRBV7-2, the J gene TRBJ2-7; no reliable D call. The CDR3 has 11 amino acids. In germline, CDR1 is SGHTA, CDR2 FQGNSA. V dropped 5 bases and J dropped 3 bases, with 5 bases sitting between them. The CDR3 bases are TGTGCCAGCAGCGCCCACTACGAGCAGTACTTC. Its protein product is CASSAHYEQYF.

A few counts support this clonotype. The genes are TRBV5-1 and TRBJ2-2, with D possibly being TRBD2 (7 bases). Deletions cut 4 bases from V and 2 bases from J, with 18 bases between. The CDR3 covers 17 residues. Germline CDR1 SGHRS, CDR2 YFSETQ. This CDR3 reads CASSQTTAGANTGELFF. The CDR3 coding sequence is TGCGCCAGCAGCCAAACAACTGCGGGGGCAAACACCGGGGAGCTGTTTTTT.

This clonotype was recorded at least ten times. The chain recombines TRBV7-2 with TRBJ2-1; no clear D gene. This CDR3 has 13 residues. From germline, CDR1 is SGHTA and CDR2 FQGNSA. Trimming pared 5 bases from V and 10 bases from J, leaving 15 bases between. CDR3 loop: CASSTYEVREQFF. The DNA of the CDR3 is TGTGCCAGCAGCACCTATGAGGTCAGGGAGCAGTTCTTC.

In this sample, this clonotype turned up many times. The genes are TRBV5-1 and TRBJ2-1; a weak D match, TRBD2 (5 bases). Germline assignment: CDR1 SGHRS and CDR2 YFSETQ. This CDR3 spans 17 amino acids. V was shortened by 3 bases and J by 0 bases, with 16 bases between the two germline ends. The CDR3 spells CASSSTPRTSSYNEQFF. CDR3 in DNA: TGCGCCAGCAGCTCTACACCCAGAACTAGCTCCTACAATGAGCAGTTCTTC. The full variable domain, rest sourced from reference TRBV5-1 and TRBJ2-1, is KAGVTQTPRYLIKTRGQQVTLSCSPISGHRSVSWYQQTPGQGLQFLFEYFSETQRNKGNFPGRFSGRQFSNSRSEMNVSTLELGDSALYLCASSSTPRTSSYNEQFFGPGTRLTVL.

This clonotype showed up many times. The rearrangement uses TRBV29-1 and TRBJ2-1; possible D gene TRBD2, 5 bases. This CDR3 comprises 13 residues. V was cut by 4 bases and J by 10 bases, with 17 bases left in between. Germline loops: CDR1 SQVTM, CDR2 ANQGSEA. This CDR3 is CSVATEARGEQFF. The CDR3 nucleotides read TGCAGCGTTGCCACTGAAGCCCGGGGAGAGCAGTTCTTC.

This clonotype showed up many times. The rearrangement uses TRBV24-1 and TRBJ2-3; D might be TRBD1 (6 bases). V dropped 3 bases and J dropped 2 bases, with 14 bases sitting between them. CDR1 is KGHDR, CDR2 SFDVKD, per germline. This CDR3 contains 16 residues. CDR3 region: CATSDKGGHLTDTQYF. CDR3 bases: TGTGCCACCAGTGATAAAGGGGGACACCTCACAGATACGCAGTATTTT.

This clonotype showed up many times. The V gene is TRBV6-2 or TRBV6-3, the J gene TRBJ1-2; 8 nucleotides match TRBD1. Germline V CDR1 and CDR2: MNHEY, SVGEGT. V shed 6 bases and J 4 bases; nucleotides not matched to a gene: 10. This CDR3 comprises 15 residues. CDR3 sequence (DNA): TGTGCCAGCAGAGGTTCCGGACAGGGAAGCTATGGCTACACCTTC. This translates into CASRGSGQGSYGYTF.

This clonotype came up many times. The rearrangement joins TRBV3-1 to TRBJ2-7, with D hard to call. The germline V and J ends were trimmed by 11 bases and 2 bases, with 19 bases remaining between them. In germline, CDR1 is LGHDT, CDR2 YNNKEL (reference sequence). The CDR3 covers 14 residues. CDR3 in DNA: TGTGCCTCCACGTTATCGACGGCAGCCTACGAGCAGTACTTC. Translated, it gives CASTLSTAAYEQYF.

This clonotype was seen many times. The chain employs TRBV4-2 and TRBJ1-6; D unresolved. Germline lookup yields CDR1 LGHNA and CDR2 YNFKEQ. Trimming stripped 0 bases from V and 7 bases from J, with 7 bases between. This CDR3 spans 14 amino acids. This chain's CDR3 is CASSQERTNSPLHF. In DNA, the CDR3 is TGTGCCAGCAGCCAAGAGAGAACAAATTCACCCCTCCACTTT.

This clonotype came up many times. The rearrangement links TRBV28 to TRBJ2-2; TRBD2 matches at 9 bases. Germline-derived CDR1 and CDR2 are MDHEN and SYDVKM. The CDR3 consists of 16 residues. V dropped 9 bases and J dropped 0; count of bases not matched to a gene: 8. The DNA of the CDR3 is TGTGCCAGTTTAGCGGGGGACCTCGCGAACACCGGGGAGCTGTTTTTT. As protein: CASLAGDLANTGELFF.

In its sample, this clonotype was seen once. One base away lies a much larger clone, so this may be a sequencing read error. The conserved phenylalanine or tryptophan normally closing the CDR3 is absent here, so this likely arose from a read error. The V call is TRBV6-1, the J call TRBJ2-5; D might be TRBD2 (6 bases). Trimming stripped 7 bases from V and 5 bases from J, with 14 bases between. Germline values: CDR1 MNHNS, CDR2 SASEGT. The CDR3 totals 13 residues. This chain's CDR3 is CASTPTGVETQYS. CDR3 bases: TGTGCCAGCACCCCGACGGGGGTGGAGACCCAGTACTCC.

This clonotype was seen ten or more times. The CDR3 DNA follows: TGTGCCAGCAGCTTCTTTGAGACCCAGTACTTC. Residues: CASSFFETQYF. The V and J genes are TRBV7-9 and TRBJ2-5, with D unresolved. With 3 bases removed from V and 5 bases from J, the gap between germline ends came to 4 bases. The CDR3 runs 11 residues. The V gene's germline CDR1 is SEHNR and CDR2 FQNEAQ (reference sequence). Drawing the rest from reference TRBV7-9 and TRBJ2-5, the complete variable domain is DTGVSQNPRHKITKRGQNVTFRCDPISEHNRLYWYRQTLGQGPEFLTYFQNEAQLEKSRLLSDRFSAERPKGSFSTLEIQRTEQGDSAMYLCASSFFETQYFGPGTRLLVL.

This clonotype was seen repeatedly, ten times or more. The chain joins TRBV20-1 to TRBJ1-6; a possible D gene is TRBD1 (6 bases). The CDR3 loop spans 13 amino acids. Per germline, CDR1 DFQATT and CDR2 SNEGSKA (reference sequence). Trimming removed 5 bases from V and 11 bases from J, with 16 bases in between. The CDR3, as DNA: TGCAGTGCTTTGGACAGATACGAAACACCCCTCCACTTT. It specifies CSALDRYETPLHF.

This clonotype was counted ten times or more. This chain connects TRBV9 to TRBJ2-2; D unclear. Between the trimmed V and J ends, which lost 0 bases and 2 bases, there was a span of 8 bases. The germline V gene encodes CDR1 SGDLS and CDR2 YYNGEE. The CDR3 sequence is 15 residues long. For the CDR3, the DNA is TGTGCCAGCAGCGTAGAGACGGAAAACACCGGGGAGCTGTTTTTT. It codes for CASSVETENTGELFF.

Many counts were recorded for this clonotype. J is TRBJ1-3 and V is TRBV5-1; the D is unclear. CDR1 is SGHRS, CDR2 YFSETQ, per germline. Trimming pared 0 bases from V and 2 bases from J, leaving 9 bases between. The CDR3 loop spans 15 amino acids. The DNA for the CDR3 is TGCGCCAGCAGCTTGGACGGTACCCCTGGAAACACCATATATTTT. As protein: CASSLDGTPGNTIYF.

This clonotype was detected ten times or more. In DNA, the CDR3 is TGCAGTGCTAGCCCCAGGGTCGGGGAGCAGTACTTC. As protein: CSASPRVGEQYF. The chain employs TRBV20-1 and TRBJ2-7, with D tentatively TRBD1 (5 bases). Germline CDR1 reads DFQATT; CDR2 reads SNEGSKA (reference sequence). V gave up 3 bases and J gave up 7 bases, with 13 bases separating them. The length of the CDR3 is 12 residues.